This T cell receptor (beta chain) was sequenced during a study of T cells in Graves' hyperthyroidism and ophthalmopathy. What was amplified from RNA transcripts were TCR beta CDR3 regions. The study used the HTBI primer set for a first-round RT-PCR of the TCR CDR3. TCRdb called the multiplex PCR reads again in MiXCR, with one record for every CDR3 protein. The sample holds 500,000 or so distinct CDR3 sequences; approximately 17% are singletons and the top ten take approximately 18%. This clonotype was counted only a few times. Its antigen is undetermined. The CDR3 covers 15 residues. Germline values: CDR1 MDHEN, CDR2 SYDVKM. Trimming cost V 6 bases and J 2 bases, with 11 bases left between them. Study-wide findings and caveats: Ophthalmopathy stood apart from stable hyperthyroidism in a 13 V-J model.

Sequencing was carried out using blood. This clonotype originated in a young woman with Graves' ophthalmopathy. The genes are TRBV28 and TRBJ2-6, with D possibly being TRBD1 or TRBD2 (5 bases each). The CDR3 spells CASRLQEAGANVLTF. In DNA, the CDR3 is TGTGCCAGCAGATTACAGGAGGCTGGGGCCAACGTCCTGACTTTC. The variable domain in full, completed from reference TRBV28 and TRBJ2-6, reads DVKVTQSSRYLVKRTGEKVFLECVQDMDHENMFWYRQDPGLGLRLIYFSYDVKMKEKGDIPEGYSVSREKKERFSLILESASTNQTSMYLCASRLQEAGANVLTFGAGSRLTVL.